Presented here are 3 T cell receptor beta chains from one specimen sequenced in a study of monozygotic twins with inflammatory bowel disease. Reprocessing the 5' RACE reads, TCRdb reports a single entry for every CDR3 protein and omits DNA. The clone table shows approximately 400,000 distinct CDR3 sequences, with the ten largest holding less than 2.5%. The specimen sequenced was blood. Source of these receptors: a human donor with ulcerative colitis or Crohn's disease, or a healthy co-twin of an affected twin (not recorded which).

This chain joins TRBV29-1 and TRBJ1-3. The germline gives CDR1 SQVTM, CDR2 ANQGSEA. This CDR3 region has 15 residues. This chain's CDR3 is CSVAGGQGSGNTIYF.

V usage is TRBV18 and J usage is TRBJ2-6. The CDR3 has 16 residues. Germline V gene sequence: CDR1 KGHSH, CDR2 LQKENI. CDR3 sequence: CASSPPASSGANVLTF.

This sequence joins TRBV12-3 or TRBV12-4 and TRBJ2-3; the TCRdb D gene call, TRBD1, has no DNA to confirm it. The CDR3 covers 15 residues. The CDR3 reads CASSFSGGAGDTQYF.